The source of this T cell receptor beta chain is a study of glioma-infiltrating T cells after dendritic cell vaccination. Turning to the study itself: Three intradermal dendritic cell vaccine injections were given every two weeks. Findings and caveats of the study: Only a small number of patients had complete blood and tumor samples.

Selection required adequate fresh-frozen tumor tissue plus more than two years' survival data. Only in-frame clones appear in the TCRdb table, and some are missing; sequencing was by immunoSEQ multiplex PCR. Of tens of thousands of clones in the sample, around 79% were seen once. The CDR3 runs to 14 residues. CDR1 LNHDA and CDR2 SQIVND come from the germline V gene (reference sequence). V lost 2 bases, J lost 0 bases, and 5 bases lay in between. Comments on this clone: Its antigen is not identified.

The origin of this receptor is a human donor with glioblastoma. The chain links TRBV19 to TRBJ1-5; unclear D gene. The sample consisted of blood, taken before dendritic cell vaccination. The CDR3 region is CASSIHGSNQPQHF. In DNA, the CDR3 is TGTGCCAGTAGTATACACGGTAGCAATCAGCCCCAGCATTTT.